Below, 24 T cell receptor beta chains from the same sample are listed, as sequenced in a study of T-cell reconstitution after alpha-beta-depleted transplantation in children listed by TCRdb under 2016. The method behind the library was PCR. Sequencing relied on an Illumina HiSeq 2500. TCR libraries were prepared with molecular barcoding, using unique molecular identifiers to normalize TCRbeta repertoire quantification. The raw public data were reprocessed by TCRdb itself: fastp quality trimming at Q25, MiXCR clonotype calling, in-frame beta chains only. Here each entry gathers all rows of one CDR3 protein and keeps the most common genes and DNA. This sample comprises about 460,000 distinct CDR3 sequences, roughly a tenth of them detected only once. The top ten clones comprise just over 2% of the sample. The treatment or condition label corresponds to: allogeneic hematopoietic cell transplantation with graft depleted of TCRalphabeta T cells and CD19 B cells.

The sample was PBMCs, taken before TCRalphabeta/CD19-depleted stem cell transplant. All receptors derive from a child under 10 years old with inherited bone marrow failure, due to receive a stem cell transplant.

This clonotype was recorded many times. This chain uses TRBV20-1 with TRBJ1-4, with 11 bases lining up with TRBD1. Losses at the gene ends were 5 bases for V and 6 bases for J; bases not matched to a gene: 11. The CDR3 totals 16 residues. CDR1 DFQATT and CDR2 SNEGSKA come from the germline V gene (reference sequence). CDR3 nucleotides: TGCAGTGCTCCCGGGACAGGGGGGGAGTATTATGAAAAACTGTTTTTT. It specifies CSAPGTGGEYYEKLFF.

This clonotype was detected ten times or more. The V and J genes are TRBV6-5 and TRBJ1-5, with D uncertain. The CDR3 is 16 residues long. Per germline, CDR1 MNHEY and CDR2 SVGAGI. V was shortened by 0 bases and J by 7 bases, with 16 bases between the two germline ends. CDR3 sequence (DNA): TGTGCCAGCAGTTACTCAAAGTCTGTCTATCCGCAGCCCCAGCATTTT. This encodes CASSYSKSVYPQPQHF.

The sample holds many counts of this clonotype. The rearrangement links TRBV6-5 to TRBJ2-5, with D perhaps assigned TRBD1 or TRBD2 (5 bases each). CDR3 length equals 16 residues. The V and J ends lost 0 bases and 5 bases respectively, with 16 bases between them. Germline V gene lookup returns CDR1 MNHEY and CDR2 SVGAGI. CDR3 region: CASSYSGSGTGETQYF. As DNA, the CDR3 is TGTGCCAGCAGTTACTCGGGGTCCGGGACGGGGGAGACCCAGTACTTC.

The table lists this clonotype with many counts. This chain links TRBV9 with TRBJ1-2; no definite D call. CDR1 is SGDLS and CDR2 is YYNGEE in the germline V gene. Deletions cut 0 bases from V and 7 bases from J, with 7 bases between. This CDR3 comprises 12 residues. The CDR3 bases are TGTGCCAGCAGCGTAGGGTCCGGTGGCTACACCTTC. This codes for CASSVGSGGYTF.

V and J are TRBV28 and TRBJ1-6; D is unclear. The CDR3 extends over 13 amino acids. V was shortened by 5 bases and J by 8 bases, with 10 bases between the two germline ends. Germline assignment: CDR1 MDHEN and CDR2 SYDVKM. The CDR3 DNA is TGTGCCAGCAGTCCTCCTTTCTATTCACCCCTCCACTTT. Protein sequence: CASSPPFYSPLHF. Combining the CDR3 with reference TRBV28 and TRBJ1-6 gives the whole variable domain DVKVTQSSRYLVKRTGEKVFLECVQDMDHENMFWYRQDPGLGLRLIYFSYDVKMKEKGDIPEGYSVSREKKERFSLILESASTNQTSMYLCASSPPFYSPLHFGNGTRLTVT.

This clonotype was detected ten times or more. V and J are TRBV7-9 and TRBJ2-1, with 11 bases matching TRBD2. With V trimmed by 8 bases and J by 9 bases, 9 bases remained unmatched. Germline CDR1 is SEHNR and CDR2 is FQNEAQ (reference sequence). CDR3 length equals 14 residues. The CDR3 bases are TGTGCCAGCTTACTAGCGGGAGACGGAAGTGAGCAGTTCTTC. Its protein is CASLLAGDGSEQFF.

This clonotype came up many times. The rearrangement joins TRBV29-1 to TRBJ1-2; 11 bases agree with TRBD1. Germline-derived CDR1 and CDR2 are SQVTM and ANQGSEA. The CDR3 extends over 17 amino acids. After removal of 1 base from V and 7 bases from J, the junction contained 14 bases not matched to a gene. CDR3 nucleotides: TGCAGCGTTGAAGGGCCGGTTTTCGGACAGGGGGCGGGTGGCTACACCTTC. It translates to CSVEGPVFGQGAGGYTF.

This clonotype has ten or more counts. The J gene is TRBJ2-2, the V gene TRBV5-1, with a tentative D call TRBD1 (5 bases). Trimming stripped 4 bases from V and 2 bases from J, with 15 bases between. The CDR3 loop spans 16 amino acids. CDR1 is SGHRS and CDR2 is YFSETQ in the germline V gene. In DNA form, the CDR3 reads TGCGCCAGCAGCCCGGAGCTAGGGGCCAACACCGGGGAGCTGTTTTTT. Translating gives CASSPELGANTGELFF.

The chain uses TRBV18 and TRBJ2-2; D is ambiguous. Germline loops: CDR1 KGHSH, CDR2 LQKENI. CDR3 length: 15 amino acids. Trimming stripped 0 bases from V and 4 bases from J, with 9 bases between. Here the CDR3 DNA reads TGTGCCAGCTCACCACCTGCTCTAGTCACCGGGGAGCTGTTTTTT. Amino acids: CASSPPALVTGELFF.

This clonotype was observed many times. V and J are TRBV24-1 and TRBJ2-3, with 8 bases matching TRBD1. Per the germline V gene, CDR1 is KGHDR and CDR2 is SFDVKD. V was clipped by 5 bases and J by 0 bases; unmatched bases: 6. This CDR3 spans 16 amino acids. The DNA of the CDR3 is TGTGCCACCAGTGCGGGGACAGGAGATAGCACAGATACGCAGTATTTT. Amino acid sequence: CATSAGTGDSTDTQYF.

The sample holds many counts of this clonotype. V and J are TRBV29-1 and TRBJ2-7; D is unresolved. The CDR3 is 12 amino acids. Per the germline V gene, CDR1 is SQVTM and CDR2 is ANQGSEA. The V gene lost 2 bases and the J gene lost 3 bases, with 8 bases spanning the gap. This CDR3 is CSVELGSYEQYF. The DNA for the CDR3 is TGCAGCGTTGAATTGGGCAGCTACGAGCAGTACTTC.

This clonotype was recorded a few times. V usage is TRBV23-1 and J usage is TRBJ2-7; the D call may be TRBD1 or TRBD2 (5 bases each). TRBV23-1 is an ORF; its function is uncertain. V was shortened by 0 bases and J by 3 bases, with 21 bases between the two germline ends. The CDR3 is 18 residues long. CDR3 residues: CASSQSHSYGTGNYEQYF. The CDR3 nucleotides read TGCGCCAGCAGTCAATCTCACTCGTACGGGACGGGAAACTACGAGCAGTACTTC.

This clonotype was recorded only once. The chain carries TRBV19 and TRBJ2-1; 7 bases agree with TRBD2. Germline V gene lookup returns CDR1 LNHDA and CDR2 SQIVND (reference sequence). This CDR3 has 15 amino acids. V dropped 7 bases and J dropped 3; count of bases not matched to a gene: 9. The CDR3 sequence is CASTGMWEGYNEQFF. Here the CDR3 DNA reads TGTGCCAGTACCGGTATGTGGGAGGGCTACAATGAGCAGTTCTTC. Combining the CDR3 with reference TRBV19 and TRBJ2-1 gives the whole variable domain DGGITQSPKYLFRKEGQNVTLSCEQNLNHDAMYWYRQDPGQGLRLIYYSQIVNDFQKGDIAEGYSVSREKKESFPLTVTSAQKNPTAFYLCASTGMWEGYNEQFFGPGTRLTVL.

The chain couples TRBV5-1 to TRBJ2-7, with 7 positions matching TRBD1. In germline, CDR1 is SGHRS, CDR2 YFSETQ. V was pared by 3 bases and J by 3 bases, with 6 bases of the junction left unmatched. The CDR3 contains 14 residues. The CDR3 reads CASSWGTDLYEQYF. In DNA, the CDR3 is TGCGCCAGCAGCTGGGGGACAGATCTCTACGAGCAGTACTTC.

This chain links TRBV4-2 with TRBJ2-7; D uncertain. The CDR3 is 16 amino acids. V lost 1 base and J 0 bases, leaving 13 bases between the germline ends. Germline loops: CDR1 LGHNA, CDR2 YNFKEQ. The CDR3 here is CASSQVVGTPSYEQYF. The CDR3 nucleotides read TGTGCCAGCAGCCAAGTGGTCGGAACCCCCTCCTACGAGCAGTACTTC.

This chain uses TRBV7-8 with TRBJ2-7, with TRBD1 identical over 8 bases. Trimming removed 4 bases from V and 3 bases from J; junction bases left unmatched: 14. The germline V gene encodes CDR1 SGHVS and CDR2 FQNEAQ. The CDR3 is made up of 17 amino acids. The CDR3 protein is CASSSLKGQALNYEQYF. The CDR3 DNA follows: TGTGCCAGCAGCTCTCTTAAGGGACAGGCTTTGAACTACGAGCAGTACTTC.

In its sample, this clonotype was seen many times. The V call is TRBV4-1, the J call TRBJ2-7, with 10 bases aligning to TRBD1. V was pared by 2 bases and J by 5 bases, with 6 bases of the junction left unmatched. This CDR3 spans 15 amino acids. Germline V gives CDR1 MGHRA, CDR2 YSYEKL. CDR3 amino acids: CASSQPGQGIDEQYF. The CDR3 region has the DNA TGCGCCAGCAGCCAACCGGGACAGGGGATCGACGAGCAGTACTTC.

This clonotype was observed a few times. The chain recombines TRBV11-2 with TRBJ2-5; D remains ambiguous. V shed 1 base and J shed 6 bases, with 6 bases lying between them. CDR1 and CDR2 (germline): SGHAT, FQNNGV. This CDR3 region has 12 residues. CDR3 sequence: CASSLAPQTQYF. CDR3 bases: TGTGCCAGCAGCTTAGCCCCCCAGACCCAGTACTTC.

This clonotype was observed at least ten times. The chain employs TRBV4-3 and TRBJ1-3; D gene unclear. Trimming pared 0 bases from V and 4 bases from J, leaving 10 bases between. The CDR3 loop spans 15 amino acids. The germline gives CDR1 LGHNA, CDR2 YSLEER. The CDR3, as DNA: TGCGCCAGCAGCCAAGAATTAATATCCGGAAACACCATATATTTT. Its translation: CASSQELISGNTIYF.

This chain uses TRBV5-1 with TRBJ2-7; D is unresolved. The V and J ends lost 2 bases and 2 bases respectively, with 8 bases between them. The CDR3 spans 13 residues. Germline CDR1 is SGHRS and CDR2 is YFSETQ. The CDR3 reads CASSFTQAYEQYF. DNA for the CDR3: TGCGCCAGCAGCTTTACCCAGGCCTACGAGCAGTACTTC. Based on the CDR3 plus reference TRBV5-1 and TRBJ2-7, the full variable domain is KAGVTQTPRYLIKTRGQQVTLSCSPISGHRSVSWYQQTPGQGLQFLFEYFSETQRNKGNFPGRFSGRQFSNSRSEMNVSTLELGDSALYLCASSFTQAYEQYFGPGTRLTVT.

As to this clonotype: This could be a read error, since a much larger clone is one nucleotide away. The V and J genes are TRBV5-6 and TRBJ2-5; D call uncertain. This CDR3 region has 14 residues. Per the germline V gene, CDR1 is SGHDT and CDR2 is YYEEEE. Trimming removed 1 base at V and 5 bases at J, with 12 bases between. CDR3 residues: CASSLMQVGETQYF. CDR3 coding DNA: TGTGCCAGCAGCTTGATGCAGGTAGGTGAGACCCAGTACTTC.

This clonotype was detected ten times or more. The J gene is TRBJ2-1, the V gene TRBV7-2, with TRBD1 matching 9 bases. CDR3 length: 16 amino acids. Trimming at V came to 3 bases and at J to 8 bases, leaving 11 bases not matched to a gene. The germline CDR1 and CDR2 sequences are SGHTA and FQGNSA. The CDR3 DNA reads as TGTGCCAGCAGCTTGGCTTGGGACAGGGTTGCGGATGAGCAGTTCTTC. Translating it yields CASSLAWDRVADEQFF.

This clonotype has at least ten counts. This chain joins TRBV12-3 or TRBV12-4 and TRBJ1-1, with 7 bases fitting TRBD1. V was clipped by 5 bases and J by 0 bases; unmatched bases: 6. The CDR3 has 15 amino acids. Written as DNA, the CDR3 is TGTGCCAGCAGTACCCGACAGGGCATGAACACTGAAGCTTTCTTT. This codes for CASSTRQGMNTEAFF.

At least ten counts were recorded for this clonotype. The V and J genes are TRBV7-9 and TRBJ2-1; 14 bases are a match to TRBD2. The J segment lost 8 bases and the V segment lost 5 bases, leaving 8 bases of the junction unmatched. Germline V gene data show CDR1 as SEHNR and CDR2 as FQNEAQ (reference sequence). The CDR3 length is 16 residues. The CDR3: CASSPGLAGDLDEQFF. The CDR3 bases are TGTGCCAGCAGCCCGGGACTAGCGGGAGACCTCGATGAGCAGTTCTTC.